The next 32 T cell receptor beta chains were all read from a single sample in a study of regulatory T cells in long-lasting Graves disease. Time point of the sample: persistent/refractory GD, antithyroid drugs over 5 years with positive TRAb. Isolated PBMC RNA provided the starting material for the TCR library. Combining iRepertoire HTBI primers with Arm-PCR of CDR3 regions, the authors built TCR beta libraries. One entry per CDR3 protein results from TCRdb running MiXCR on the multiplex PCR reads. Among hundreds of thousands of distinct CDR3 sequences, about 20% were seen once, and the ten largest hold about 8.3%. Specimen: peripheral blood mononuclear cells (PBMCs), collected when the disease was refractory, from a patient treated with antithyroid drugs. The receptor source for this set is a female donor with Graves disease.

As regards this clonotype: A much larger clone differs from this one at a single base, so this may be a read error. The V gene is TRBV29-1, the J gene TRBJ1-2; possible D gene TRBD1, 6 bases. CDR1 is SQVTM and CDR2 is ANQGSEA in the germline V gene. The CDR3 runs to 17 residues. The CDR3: CSVEDPKGGRSNYGCTF. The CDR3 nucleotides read TGCAGCGTTGAAGACCCTAAGGGGGGGAGAAGTAACTATGGCTGCACCTTC.

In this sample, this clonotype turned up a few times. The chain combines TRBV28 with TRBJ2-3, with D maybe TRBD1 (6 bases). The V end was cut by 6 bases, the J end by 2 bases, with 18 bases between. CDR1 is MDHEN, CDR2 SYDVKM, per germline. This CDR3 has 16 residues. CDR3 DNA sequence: TGTGCCAGCAGCTCAGGGGTGGGGCTCAACACAGATACGCAGTATTTT. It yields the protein CASSSGVGLNTDTQYF.

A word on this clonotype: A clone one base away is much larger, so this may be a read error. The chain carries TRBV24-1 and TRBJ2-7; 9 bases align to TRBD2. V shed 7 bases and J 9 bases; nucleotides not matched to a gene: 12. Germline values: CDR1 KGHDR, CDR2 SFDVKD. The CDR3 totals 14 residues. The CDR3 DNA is TGTGCCACCAGCCCCTCAGCGGGAGGTGAAGGGCAGTACTTC. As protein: CATSPSAGGEGQYF.

CDR3 sequence: CASSLGYTGLRGNEQFF. In DNA form, the CDR3 reads TGCGCCAGCAGCTTGGGCTACACGGGACTCCGAGGCAATGAGCAGTTCTTC. V gene TRBV5-1 combines with J gene TRBJ2-1, with D perhaps TRBD2 (6 bases). With 0 bases removed from V and 6 bases from J, the gap between germline ends came to 19 bases. This CDR3 is 17 amino acids long. Germline CDR1 is SGHRS and CDR2 is YFSETQ.

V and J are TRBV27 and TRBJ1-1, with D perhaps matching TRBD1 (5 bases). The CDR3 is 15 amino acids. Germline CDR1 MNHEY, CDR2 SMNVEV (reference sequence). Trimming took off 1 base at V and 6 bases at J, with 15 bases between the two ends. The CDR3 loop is CASSLYIQGGSEAFF. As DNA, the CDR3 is TGTGCCAGCAGTTTATACATCCAGGGTGGGTCTGAAGCTTTCTTT.

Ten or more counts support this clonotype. CDR3 in amino acids: CASSHGIYEQYF. In nucleotides, the CDR3 is TGTGCCAGCAGTCACGGAATTTACGAGCAGTACTTC. J is TRBJ2-7 and V is TRBV12-3 or TRBV12-4, with D hard to call. V dropped 5 bases and J dropped 4 bases, with 9 bases sitting between them. This CDR3 is built from 12 residues.

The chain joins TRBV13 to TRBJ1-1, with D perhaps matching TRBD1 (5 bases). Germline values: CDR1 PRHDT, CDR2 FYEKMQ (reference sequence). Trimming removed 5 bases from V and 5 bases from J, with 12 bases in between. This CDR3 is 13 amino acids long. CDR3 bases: TGTGCCAGCAGCCCGGCCGGGGGGACTGAAGCTTTCTTT. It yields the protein CASSPAGGTEAFF.

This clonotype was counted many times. CDR3 DNA: TGTGCCAGCAGCCTTTCCCGACAGCCCAATGGCTACACCTTC. Translated: CASSLSRQPNGYTF. V gene TRBV7-2 combines with J gene TRBJ1-2; D perhaps matches TRBD1 (5 bases). From germline, CDR1 is SGHTA and CDR2 FQGNSA. CDR3 length equals 14 residues. Deletions cut 5 bases from V and 6 bases from J, with 16 bases between.

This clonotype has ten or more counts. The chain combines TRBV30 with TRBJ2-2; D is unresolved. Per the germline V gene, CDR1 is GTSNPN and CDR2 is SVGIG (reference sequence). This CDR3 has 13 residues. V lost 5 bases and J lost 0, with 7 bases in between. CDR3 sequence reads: CAWGLANTGELFF. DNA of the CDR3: TGTGCCTGGGGGCTAGCGAACACCGGGGAGCTGTTTTTT.

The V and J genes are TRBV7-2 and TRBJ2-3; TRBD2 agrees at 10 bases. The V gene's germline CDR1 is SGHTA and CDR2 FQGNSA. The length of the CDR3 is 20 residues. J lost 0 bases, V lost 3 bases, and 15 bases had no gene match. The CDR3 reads CASSFFIVSGRASSTDTQYF. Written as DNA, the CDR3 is TGTGCCAGCAGCTTTTTTATAGTCAGCGGGAGGGCCTCTAGCACAGATACGCAGTATTTT. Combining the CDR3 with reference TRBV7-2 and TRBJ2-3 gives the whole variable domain GAGVSQSPSNKVTEKGKDVELRCDPISGHTALYWYRQSLGQGLEFLIYFQGNSAPDKSGLPSDRFSAERTGGSVSTLTIQRTQQEDSAVYLCASSFFIVSGRASSTDTQYFGPGTRLTVL.

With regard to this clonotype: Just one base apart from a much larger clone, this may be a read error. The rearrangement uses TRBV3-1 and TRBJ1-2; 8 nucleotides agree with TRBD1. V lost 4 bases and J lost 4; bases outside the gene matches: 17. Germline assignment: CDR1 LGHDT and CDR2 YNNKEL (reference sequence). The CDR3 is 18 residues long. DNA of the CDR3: TGTGCCAGCAGCCGAGATCGTCCGGGACAGGCTAACCTCTATGGCTACACCTTC. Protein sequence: CASSRDRPGQANLYGYTF.

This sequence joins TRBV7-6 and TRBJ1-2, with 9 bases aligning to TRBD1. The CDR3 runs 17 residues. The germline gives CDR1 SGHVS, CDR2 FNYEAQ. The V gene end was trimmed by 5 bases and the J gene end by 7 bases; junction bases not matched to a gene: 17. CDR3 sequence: CASSPGGKQGAQSGYTF. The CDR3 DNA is TGTGCCAGCAGCCCCGGGGGGAAACAGGGGGCGCAATCTGGCTACACCTTC.

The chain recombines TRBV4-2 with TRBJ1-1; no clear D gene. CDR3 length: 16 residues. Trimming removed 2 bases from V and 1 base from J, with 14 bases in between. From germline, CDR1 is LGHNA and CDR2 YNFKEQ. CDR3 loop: CASSQRRRVANTEAFF. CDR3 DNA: TGTGCCAGCAGCCAACGAAGAAGGGTGGCGAACACTGAAGCTTTCTTT.

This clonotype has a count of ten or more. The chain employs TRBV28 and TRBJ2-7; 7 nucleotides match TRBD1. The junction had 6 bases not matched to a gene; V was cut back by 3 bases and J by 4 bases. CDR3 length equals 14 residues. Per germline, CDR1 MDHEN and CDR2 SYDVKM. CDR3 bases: TGTGCCAGCAGTTTGGGACAGCTAGGATACGAGCAGTACTTC. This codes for CASSLGQLGYEQYF.

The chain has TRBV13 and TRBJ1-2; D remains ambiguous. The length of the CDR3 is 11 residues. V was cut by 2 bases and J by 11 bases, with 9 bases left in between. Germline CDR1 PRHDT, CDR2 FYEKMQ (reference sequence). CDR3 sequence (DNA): TGTGCCAGCAGCTTACCTCCTGTTTACACCTTC. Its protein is CASSLPPVYTF.

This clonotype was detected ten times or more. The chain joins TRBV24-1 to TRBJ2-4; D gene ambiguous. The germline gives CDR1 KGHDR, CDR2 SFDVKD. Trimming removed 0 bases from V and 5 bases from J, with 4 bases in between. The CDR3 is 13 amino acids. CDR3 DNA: TGTGCCACCAGTGATTTGGGGCAAAACATTCAGTACTTC. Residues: CATSDLGQNIQYF.

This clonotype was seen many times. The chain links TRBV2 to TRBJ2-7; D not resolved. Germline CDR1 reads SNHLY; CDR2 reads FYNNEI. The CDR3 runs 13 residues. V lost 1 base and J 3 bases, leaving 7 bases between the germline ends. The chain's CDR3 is CASSEEVGYEQYF. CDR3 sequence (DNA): TGTGCCAGCAGTGAAGAGGTAGGCTACGAGCAGTACTTC. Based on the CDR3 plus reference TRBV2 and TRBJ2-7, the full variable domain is EPEVTQTPSHQVTQMGQEVILRCVPISNHLYFYWYRQILGQKVEFLVSFYNNEISEKSEIFDDQFSVERPDGSNFTLKIRSTKLEDSAMYFCASSEEVGYEQYFGPGTRLTVT.

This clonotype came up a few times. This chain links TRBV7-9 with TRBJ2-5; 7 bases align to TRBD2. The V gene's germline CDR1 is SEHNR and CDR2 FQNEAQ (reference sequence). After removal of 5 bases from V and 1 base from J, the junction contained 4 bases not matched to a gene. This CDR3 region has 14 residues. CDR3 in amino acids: CASSGGDFQETQYF. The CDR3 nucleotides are TGTGCCAGCAGCGGGGGGGACTTCCAAGAGACCCAGTACTTC.

CDR3 sequence: CASSYSKGKETQYF. CDR3 coding DNA: TGTGCCAGCAGTTACTCGAAGGGTAAAGAGACCCAGTACTTC. J is TRBJ2-5 and V is TRBV6-2 or TRBV6-3, with D hard to call. There are 14 residues in the CDR3. Germline lookup yields CDR1 MNHEY and CDR2 SVGEGT. V was cut by 0 bases and J by 3 bases, with 8 bases left in between.

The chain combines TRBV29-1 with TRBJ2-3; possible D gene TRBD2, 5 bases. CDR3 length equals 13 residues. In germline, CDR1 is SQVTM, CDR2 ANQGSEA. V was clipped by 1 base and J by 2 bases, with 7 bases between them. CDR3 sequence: CSVEARVTDTQYF. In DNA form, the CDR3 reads TGCAGCGTTGAAGCGCGGGTCACAGATACGCAGTATTTT.

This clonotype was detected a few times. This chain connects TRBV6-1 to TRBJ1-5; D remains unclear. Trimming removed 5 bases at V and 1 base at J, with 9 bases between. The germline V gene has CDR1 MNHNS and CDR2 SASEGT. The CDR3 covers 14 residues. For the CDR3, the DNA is TGTGCCAGCAGTCAGCGACCCAGCAATCAGCCCCAGCATTTT. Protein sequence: CASSQRPSNQPQHF.

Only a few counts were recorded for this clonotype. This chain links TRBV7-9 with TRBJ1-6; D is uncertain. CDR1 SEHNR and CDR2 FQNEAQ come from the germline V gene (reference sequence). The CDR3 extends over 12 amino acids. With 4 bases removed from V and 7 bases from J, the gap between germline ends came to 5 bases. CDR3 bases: TGTGCCAGCAGCTGGGAGAATTCACCCCTCCACTTT. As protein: CASSWENSPLHF.

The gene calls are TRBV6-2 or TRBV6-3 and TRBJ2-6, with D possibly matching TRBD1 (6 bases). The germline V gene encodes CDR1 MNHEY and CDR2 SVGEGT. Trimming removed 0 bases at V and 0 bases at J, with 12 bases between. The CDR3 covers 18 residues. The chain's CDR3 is CASSYSATGGSGANVLTF. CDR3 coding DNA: TGTGCCAGCAGTTACTCCGCGACAGGAGGCTCTGGGGCCAACGTCCTGACTTTC.

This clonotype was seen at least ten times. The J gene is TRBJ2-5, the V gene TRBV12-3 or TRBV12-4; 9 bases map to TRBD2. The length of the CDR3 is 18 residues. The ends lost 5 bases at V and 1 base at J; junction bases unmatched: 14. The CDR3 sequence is CASSPDSGRLGFQETQYF. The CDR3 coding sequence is TGTGCCAGCAGTCCGGATAGCGGGAGATTAGGTTTCCAAGAGACCCAGTACTTC.

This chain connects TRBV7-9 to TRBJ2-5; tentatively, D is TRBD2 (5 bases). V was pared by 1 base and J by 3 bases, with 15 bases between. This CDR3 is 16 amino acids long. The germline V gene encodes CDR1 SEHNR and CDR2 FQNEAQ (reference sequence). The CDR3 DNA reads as TGTGCCAGCAGCTTAGTGAGGGTTAAGGTGGAAGAGACCCAGTACTTC. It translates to CASSLVRVKVEETQYF.

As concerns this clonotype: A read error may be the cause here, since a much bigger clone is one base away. The CDR3 DNA reads TGTGCCAGGAGTTATTCGTCGGGACTTATAAATGAGCAGTTCTTC. It encodes CARSYSSGLINEQFF. The J gene is TRBJ2-1, the V gene TRBV2; possible D gene TRBD2, 6 bases. CDR3 length equals 15 residues. V lost 9 bases to trimming and J lost 7 bases, with 22 bases between them. Looked up from germline, CDR1 is SNHLY and CDR2 is FYNNEI.

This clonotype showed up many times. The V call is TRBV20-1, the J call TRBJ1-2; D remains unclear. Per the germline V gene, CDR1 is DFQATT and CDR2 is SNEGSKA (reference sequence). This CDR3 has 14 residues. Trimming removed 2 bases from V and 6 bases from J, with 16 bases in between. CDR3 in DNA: TGCAGTGCTAGACCTTACGGCACTAGTGATGGCTACACCTTC. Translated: CSARPYGTSDGYTF.

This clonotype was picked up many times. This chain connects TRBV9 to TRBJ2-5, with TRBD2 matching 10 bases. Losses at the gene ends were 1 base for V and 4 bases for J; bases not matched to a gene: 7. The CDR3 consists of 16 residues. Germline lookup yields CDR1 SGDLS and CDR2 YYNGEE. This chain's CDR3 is CASSVSAGGGSETQYF. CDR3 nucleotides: TGTGCCAGCAGCGTATCAGCGGGAGGGGGGTCAGAGACCCAGTACTTC.

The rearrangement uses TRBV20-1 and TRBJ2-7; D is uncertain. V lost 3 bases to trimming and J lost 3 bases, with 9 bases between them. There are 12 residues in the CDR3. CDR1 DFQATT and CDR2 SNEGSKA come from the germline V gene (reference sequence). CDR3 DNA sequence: TGCAGTGCTAGCTTGGACGGCTACGAGCAGTACTTC. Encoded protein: CSASLDGYEQYF.

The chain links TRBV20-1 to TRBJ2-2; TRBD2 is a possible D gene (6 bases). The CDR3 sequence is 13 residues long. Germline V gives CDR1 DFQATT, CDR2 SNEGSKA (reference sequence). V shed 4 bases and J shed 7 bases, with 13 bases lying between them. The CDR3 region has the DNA TGCAGTGCTACTAGACTAGTTGACGGGGAGCTGTTTTTT. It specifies CSATRLVDGELFF.

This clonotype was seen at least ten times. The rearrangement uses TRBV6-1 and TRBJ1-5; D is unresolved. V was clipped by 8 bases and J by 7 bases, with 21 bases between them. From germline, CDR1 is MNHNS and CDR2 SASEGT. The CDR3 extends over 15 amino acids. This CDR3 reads CASGVRVGAGQPQHF. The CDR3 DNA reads TGTGCCAGCGGAGTGAGGGTGGGAGCGGGGCAGCCCCAGCATTTT.

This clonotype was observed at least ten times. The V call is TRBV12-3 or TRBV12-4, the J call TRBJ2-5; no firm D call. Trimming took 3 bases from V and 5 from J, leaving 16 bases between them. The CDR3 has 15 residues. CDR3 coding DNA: TGTGCCAGCAGTTTTATTGTCGCGAAAGGGGAGACCCAGTACTTC. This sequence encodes CASSFIVAKGETQYF.